The 3 T cell receptor beta chains listed next were all sequenced from one sample in a study of T cells expressing NK-cell markers. TCRdb reprocessed the 5' RACE reads and keeps a single row for each CDR3 protein, giving no DNA. Here the sample table reports hundreds of thousands of distinct CDR3 sequences. Material: blood T cells: a sorted CD56 or NKG2C T cell subset, CD4+ or CD8+ T cells, or bulk PBMC T cells (not recorded which). The receptor source for this set is a man aged 18-75 years in good health.

The chain links TRBV7-9 to TRBJ2-3; with no DNA, the TCRdb D assignment of TRBD1 cannot be verified. Germline lookup yields CDR1 SEHNR and CDR2 FQNEAQ (reference sequence). The CDR3 has 15 amino acids. This CDR3 is CASSQRQSGTDTQYF.

V gene TRBV5-5 combines with J gene TRBJ2-5; the TCRdb D gene call, TRBD2, has no DNA to confirm it. CDR3 size: 15 residues. Germline V gene lookup returns CDR1 SGHKS and CDR2 YYEKEE (reference sequence). The CDR3 reads CASSFMGPTGETQYF.

The gene calls are TRBV10-3 and TRBJ1-6; there is no DNA to check the TCRdb D call of TRBD1. The CDR3 totals 17 residues. Germline CDR1 and CDR2: ENHRY and SYGVKD. CDR3 residues: CAISDIGGQSYNSPLHF.